Included here is one TCR beta chain sequence, with context. The sample originates from a study of shared clonotypes between healthy human individuals. Methods used by the authors: There were no quality scores in the junction-only immunoSEQ sequences, so filtering differed. Clones were sequenced by immunoSEQ multiplex PCR, and TCRdb holds only the in-frame ones, with some missing. V and J calls plus clone size are reproduced from that table; the DNA served to infer D and trimming. This sample has about 700,000 clones; 92% occur once, and the top ten carry 24%. Naive-designated CD8 cells lacked CD45RO, were positively enriched for CCR7, and omitted terminally differentiated effector memory CD45RA+ cells. Adult donors, all healthy and HIV-negative, had no recent acute infections or vaccinations. Adult Caucasians living in Nashville, Tennessee made up all of the donors. This sequence was found in a man aged 30 to 39 in good health. The source material was naive CD8+ T cells sorted from blood.

The CDR3 sequence: CASRTGTSTEAFF. The CDR3 bases are TGTGCCAGCAGGACAGGGACGAGCACTGAAGCTTTCTTT. This rearrangement joins TRBV27 to TRBJ1-1; 7 bases agree with TRBD1. The CDR3 consists of 13 residues. The ends lost 6 bases at V and 4 bases at J; junction bases unmatched: 5. Germline V gives CDR1 MNHEY, CDR2 SMNVEV (reference sequence).